The table lists the clone carrying this T cell receptor beta chain with a count of one. The antigen is unknown. These data originate in a study of lymphopenia after photon versus proton radiotherapy. Whole-study findings and limits: After the lymphocyte nadir, photon-treated repertoires showed oligoclonal expansion, especially of CD8+ Temra cells. A bigger post-nadir fall in TCR diversity correlated inversely with survival time in deceased patients. Under photons, naive T cells and diversity fell while effector/memory populations rose.

Germline V CDR1 and CDR2: WNHNN, SYGVQD (reference sequence). The length of the CDR3 is 15 residues. V gave up 4 bases and J gave up 0 bases; unmatched junction bases: 2. Method: immunoSEQ multiplex PCR; TCRdb's copy keeps in-frame clones and lacks some. The table records around 53,000 clones, approximately 82% of them present only once. This specimen consisted of peripheral blood, obtained from a patient treated with photon-based radiotherapy. The chain uses TRBV10-1 and TRBJ2-3, with 9 positions matching TRBD2. The clonotype comes from a middle-aged man with gastric cancer. The CDR3 reads CASSVGLASTDTQYF. As DNA, the CDR3 is TGCGCCAGCAGTGTGGGACTAGCTAGCACAGATACGCAGTATTTT.